This is a list of T cell receptor beta chains from one sample in a study of blood T cell repertoires in COVID-19. TCRdb keeps only in-frame clones here, not all; method: immunoSEQ multiplex PCR. Among about 200,000 clones listed, roughly nine tenths were seen once. The sample was peripheral blood. The receptors here all came from a man in his 60s who had recovered from COVID-19. The CDR3 runs from the conserved cysteine through the conserved F or W. A D gene is named only where the DNA matches it firmly. A row's size may be missing; if present it is once, few, many or a size class.

.	TRBJ2-7	once	TRBV27	TGTGCCAGCAGTTCCACCCCGAGGTTATCCTACGAGCAGTACTTC	CASSSTPRLSYEQYF
.	TRBJ1-3	.	TRBV5-6	TGTGCCAGCAGCTTGAAGGGTACAGGAGCGGGAAACACCATATATTTT	CASSLKGTGAGNTIYF
TRBD2	TRBJ2-3	.	TRBV20-1	TGCAGTGCCAGTTTACTAGCGGGCACAGATACGCAGTATTTT	CSASLLAGTDTQYF
.	TRBJ2-3	.	TRBV18	TGTGCCAGCTCACCGGAGGGGAGGCTACAGTATTTT	CASSPEGRLQYF
.	TRBJ1-2	.	TRBV5-1	TGCGCCAGCAGCTCTGGACACGGCTACACCTTC	CASSSGHGYTF
.	TRBJ2-1	.	TRBV30	TGTGCCTGGAGACCAGGGGCGAATGAGCAGTTCTTC	CAWRPGANEQFF
TRBD1	TRBJ1-2	once	TRBV5-4	TGTGCCAGCAGCTCGGACAGGGAGGATGGCTACACCTTC	CASSSDREDGYTF
TRBD2	TRBJ2-5	.	TRBV6-1	TGTGCCAGCAGTGAACGACTAGCGGGAGCTGTGGTGGAGACCCAGTACTTC	CASSERLAGAVVETQYF
TRBD2	TRBJ2-3	.	TRBV6-5	TGTGCCAGCAGATGGACTAGCGGGGGGGTAGATACGCAGTATTTT	CASRWTSGGVDTQYF
.	TRBJ2-6	.	TRBV7-9	TGTGCCAGCAGCTTAGTGGCAGGGATTATCTCTGGGGCCAACGTCCTGACTTTC	CASSLVAGIISGANVLTF
TRBD1	TRBJ2-5	.	TRBV11-2	TGTGCCAGCAGCTTATCACCTTACGACAGGGCCCAAGAGACCCAGTACTTC	CASSLSPYDRAQETQYF
.	TRBJ1-6	.	TRBV19	TGTGCCAGTAGTATAGACAGGGGCATGAATTCACCCCTCCACTTT	CASSIDRGMNSPLHF
.	TRBJ1-2	.	TRBV6-6	TGTGCCAGCAGAATGACAGTCTATGGCTACACCTTC	CASRMTVYGYTF
TRBD1	TRBJ2-3	.	TRBV2	TGTGCCAGCAGGGCCGGGACAGGCACAGATACGCAGTATTTT	CASRAGTGTDTQYF
.	TRBJ1-2	.	TRBV19	TGTGCCAGTAGTCACACCGGGACAACTAACTATGGCTACACCTTC	CASSHTGTTNYGYTF
TRBD1	TRBJ2-7	.	TRBV7-2	TGTGCCAGCAGCTTTGGGGACAGAGCTAAGGACGAGCAGTACTTC	CASSFGDRAKDEQYF
.	TRBJ2-5	.	TRBV7-6	TGTGCCAGCAGCTTAGGCGGGGCGTCGGAGACCCAGTACTTC	CASSLGGASETQYF
TRBD2	TRBJ2-5	.	TRBV11-3	TGTGCCAGCAGCTTAGGACTAGCGGGAGGGGAAGAGACCCAGTACTTC	CASSLGLAGGEETQYF
.	TRBJ1-1	.	TRBV5-1	TGCGCCAGCTCCCCGAGGGAGAACACTGAAGCTTTCTTT	CASSPRENTEAFF
.	TRBJ2-5	.	TRBV5-1	TGCGCCAGCAGCTTGGCGCAGGGGAGAGGAGAGACCCAGTACTTC	CASSLAQGRGETQYF
.	TRBJ1-2	once	TRBV29-1	TGCAGCGCTGGAGGGAGAGGGAACTATGGCTACACCTTC	CSAGGRGNYGYTF
.	TRBJ1-3	.	TRBV27	TGTGCCAGCAGTTTCCAGGGAGGAGGAAACACCATATATTTT	CASSFQGGGNTIYF
.	TRBJ1-5	once	TRBV4-1	TGCGCCAGCAGCCAAGAGTTTTCGACACTCGGCAATCAGCCCCAGCATTTT	CASSQEFSTLGNQPQHF
.	TRBJ1-3	.	TRBV30	TGTGCCTGGAGTACCGGGACATCTGGAAACACCATATATTTT	CAWSTGTSGNTIYF